The sequence of this T cell receptor (beta chain) was determined in a study of cytotoxic CD8 clonotypes in ibrutinib-treated CLL (dated by TCRdb to the early 2020s). Background on the whole study: The cohort was composed of around twelve relapsed/refractory and about 16 treatment-naive patients; IGHV unmutated status was identified in approximately 17 patients. Samples at response were collected after a median of about 12 months of treatment, with a range of about 6 to 36 months. Responses were partial in approximately 24 patients and complete in 2; after median around 68 months follow-up, 14 stayed in remission and about twelve progressed. On average, each sample had hundreds of thousands of productive templates and roughly 95,000 productive rearrangements. Longitudinal samples were available for about 30% of the roughly 86 trial participants. Cryopreserved peripheral blood mononuclear cells were collected before treatment, at response, and at either disease progression or sustained remission. Overall study outcomes, separate from this receptor: Sustained-remission and progressing patients did not have matched sampling times, and lymph node repertoires were not examined. Baseline clonality exceeded that of age-matched healthy donors and correlated strongly with circulating CD8+ T-cell counts. An increase in clonality was observed at ibrutinib response, with clonality remaining stable during sustained remission and falling back toward baseline at progression. Public clonotypes were rare and either contracted or stayed stable during treatment, and the rise in clonality at ibrutinib response reflected the expansion of private clonotypes.

For TCR beta library preparation, roughly 2.1 micrograms of genomic DNA was extracted from cryopreserved PBMCs. Longitudinal blood samples from CLL patients on ibrutinib monotherapy underwent high-throughput TCR beta sequencing. The patients took part in an open-label, single-center phase 2 trial of ibrutinib monotherapy. Each clonotype received, on average, 10x coverage in deep resolution sequencing performed on a MiSeq, where the target depth lay between 1 in 1 million and 1 in 200,000 T cells. TCR beta libraries were generated with the immunoSEQ hsTCRB Kit. The source study handled its data this way. ImmunoSEQ Data Assistant and ImmunoSEQ Analyzer were used for data analysis, and V, D and J genes were assigned according to IMGT definitions. Clonality, which ranges from 0 to 1, was calculated as one minus the normalized Shannon entropy of productive rearrangement frequencies. Only overrepresented clonotypes making up at least 0.05% of each patient's repertoire were included in the public clonotype analysis. Some 14 age-matched healthy donor repertoires from immuneACCESS served as clonality controls. Imported from immuneACCESS, the table was reduced by TCRdb to in-frame sequences with V and J called. These copies leave out some clones; in studies compared against another copy, an unresolved V gene accounts for under half, and the cause of the remainder is not known. V, J and clone size derive from that table, while D and trimming were established from the DNA sequence. The sample table shows around 310,000 clones, and around four fifths are seen once. Of the sample, 5.5% to 8% falls within the top ten clones.

Trimming removed 4 bases from V and 6 bases from J, leaving 7 bases between the germline ends. From a lookup of the germline V gene, CDR1 and CDR2 are MNHEY and SVGAGI. Reading from cysteine to phenylalanine, the CDR3 counts 11 amino acids. Of all the DNA, just the CDR3 is kept, 33 bases in frame from base 1. A word on this clone: It has no known antigen specificity. There are no base qualities to consult, and no much larger clone falls within one base.

This chain joins TRBV6-5 to TRBJ2-7, with the D gene not clear enough to name. The clonotype was recovered from a human donor with chronic lymphocytic leukemia. The sample here was PBMCs, taken before ibrutinib treatment. CDR3 protein: CASSSIGEQYF. The nucleotide sequence reads TGTGCCAGCAGTTCGATCGGCGAGCAGTACTTC.